This paragraph covers one T cell receptor (beta chain) sequence. Its antigen is still unknown. This sample was taken from a study of molecular identifiers for immune sequencing clone quantification. CDR3 length: 14 residues. Germline CDR1 SQVTM, CDR2 ANQGSEA. Trimming stripped 1 base from V and 8 bases from J, with 15 bases between. TCRdb reanalysed the PCR reads using MiXCR and keeps one entry per CDR3 protein. The table has approximately 97,000 distinct CDR3 sequences, under 40% seen once. Researchers sorted naive CD8 T cells as cells that were CD8+CD4-CCR7+CD45RA+. Study-wide findings and caveats: Spiked Jurkat TCR RNA equivalent to one cell reportedly surfaced among about a million naive cells. Clone sizes could be underestimated for highly expanded clones when identical TCR molecules share a barcode.

The chain has TRBV29-1 and TRBJ2-1, with D possibly matching TRBD2 (6 bases). Sequenced input: naive CD8+ T cells from blood, with Jurkat cell RNA spiked in. Regarding subset: FACS-sorted CD8+CD4-CCR7+CD45RA+ naive T cells. The sequence came from a human donor in good health. Some libraries in this study had Jurkat cell RNA spiked in. The chain's CDR3 is CSVEGWRANDEQFF. CDR3 DNA: TGCAGCGTTGAAGGCTGGAGGGCCAACGATGAGCAGTTCTTC.